The 9 T cell receptor beta chains below were found in one sample sequenced in a study of beta chain features in type 1 diabetes. cDNA synthesis used the whole RNA isolate, giving expressed TCRB sequences. Clones were sequenced by immunoSEQ multiplex PCR, and TCRdb holds only the in-frame ones, with some missing. The sample contains some 900,000 clones, roughly 15% of which appear only once. The specimen sequenced was naive CD4+ T cells from blood. These receptors came from a young woman in good health.

This clone was seen only a few times. The J gene is TRBJ1-3, the V gene TRBV18; D might be TRBD1 (5 bases). The germline gives CDR1 KGHSH, CDR2 LQKENI. The CDR3 covers 16 residues. V was trimmed by 3 bases and J by 0 bases, leaving 12 bases between them. The CDR3 DNA reads TGTGCCAGCTCACCGCTTACAGGAATCTCTGGAAACACCATATATTTT. Translation: CASSPLTGISGNTIYF. Full variable domain (missing parts from reference TRBV18 and TRBJ1-3): NAGVMQNPRHLVRRRGQEARLRCSPMKGHSHVYWYRQLPEEGLKFMVYLQKENIIDESGMPKERFSAEFPKEGPSILRIQQVVRGDSAAYFCASSPLTGISGNTIYFGEGSWLTVV.

This rearrangement joins TRBV27 to TRBJ2-2; no firm D call. The V end lost 1 base, the J end lost 4 bases, and 7 bases lay between the germline ends. The CDR3 runs 14 residues. Germline values: CDR1 MNHEY, CDR2 SMNVEV (reference sequence). CDR3 sequence (DNA): TGTGCCAGCAGTTTATATTGGCTCACCGGGGAGCTGTTTTTT. Amino acid sequence: CASSLYWLTGELFF.

The table lists this clone with a few counts. The chain carries TRBV2 and TRBJ2-2, with D maybe TRBD1 (5 bases). Germline CDR1 SNHLY, CDR2 FYNNEI. This CDR3 spans 14 amino acids. V lost 3 bases to trimming and J lost 4 bases, with 9 bases between them. The CDR3 here is CASSESRATGELFF. CDR3 bases: TGTGCCAGCAGTGAGAGCAGGGCCACCGGGGAGCTGTTTTTT.

This clone was seen more than once but under ten times. Additional DNA sequences in this sample encode the identical CDR3. The chain links TRBV11-2 to TRBJ1-5; D gene unclear. Germline CDR1 is SGHAT and CDR2 is FQNNGV. The length of the CDR3 is 13 residues. Trimming took off 0 bases at V and 2 bases at J, with 2 bases between the two ends. The CDR3 sequence: CASSLDRNQPQHF. The CDR3 DNA is TGTGCCAGCAGCTTAGATCGCAATCAGCCCCAGCATTTT.

This chain connects TRBV28 to TRBJ2-4; TRBD2 might be the D (6 bases). The CDR3 length is 15 residues. Germline-derived CDR1 and CDR2 are MDHEN and SYDVKM. Trimming removed 5 bases from V and 0 bases from J, with 11 bases in between. The CDR3 DNA reads TGTGCCAGCAGTCCCCGGGGGTTAGCCAAAAACATTCAGTACTTC. This gives the protein CASSPRGLAKNIQYF.

This clone was recorded a few times. The rearrangement joins TRBV5-6 to TRBJ1-1; a weak D match, TRBD1 (5 bases). CDR3 length: 15 residues. CDR1 and CDR2 from the germline V gene are SGHDT and YYEEEE. Deletions cut 4 bases from V and 1 base from J, with 14 bases between. In DNA, the CDR3 is TGTGCCAGCAGCCCGGCTGGGACGGCGAACACTGAAGCTTTCTTT. Residues: CASSPAGTANTEAFF. Based on the CDR3 plus reference TRBV5-6 and TRBJ1-1, the full variable domain is DAGVTQSPTHLIKTRGQQVTLRCSPKSGHDTVSWYQQALGQGPQFIFQYYEEEERQRGNFPDRFSGHQFPNYSSELNVNALLLGDSALYLCASSPAGTANTEAFFGQGTRLTVV.

Written as DNA, the CDR3 is TGTGCCACCAGCAGAGGAGGAAGGGAGGAGGACACCATATATTTT. Translating gives CATSRGGREEDTIYF. The chain carries TRBV15 and TRBJ1-3; D gene unclear. The germline V and J ends were trimmed by 1 base and 8 bases, with 15 bases remaining between them. This CDR3 comprises 15 residues. CDR1 and CDR2 from the germline V gene are LNHNV and YYDKDF (reference sequence).

This clone came up a few times. This chain joins TRBV4-3 and TRBJ2-3; 7 nucleotides line up with TRBD1. V lost 0 bases, J lost 8 bases, and 11 bases stayed unmatched. The CDR3 is made up of 16 amino acids. Looked up from germline, CDR1 is LGHNA and CDR2 is YSLEER. As DNA, the CDR3 is TGCGCCAGCAGCCAAGAACGAGGGGGCGCCCGGGCTACGCAGTATTTT. It encodes CASSQERGGARATQYF.

This sequence joins TRBV14 and TRBJ1-1, with a weak D call TRBD1 (5 bases). The length of the CDR3 is 13 residues. The V and J ends lost 4 bases and 1 base respectively, with 7 bases between them. From germline, CDR1 is SGHDN and CDR2 FVKESK. CDR3: CASSPGWNTEAFF. In nucleotides, the CDR3 is TGTGCCAGCAGCCCAGGGTGGAACACTGAAGCTTTCTTT.